This TCR beta chain was observed in a study of T cells after yellow fever vaccination. Study-wide findings and caveats: Post-booster repertoires contained most primary-vaccination clones again (almost 97% CD4, roughly 90% CD8).

This clonotype appeared a few times. What it recognizes is unknown. The 5'RACE template-switching step produced TCR cDNA and added a universal primer site and UMIs. TCRdb used MiXCR to reprocess the 5' RACE reads, holding one entry per CDR3 protein. The table records some 240,000 distinct CDR3 sequences, approximately 3.3% of them present only once. Per germline, CDR1 DFQATT and CDR2 SNEGSKA (reference sequence). The CDR3 runs to 15 residues. Trimming at V came to 6 bases and at J to 0 bases, leaving 8 bases not matched to a gene. The sequenced sample was CD4+ T cells sorted from PBMCs, obtained 10 days after the yellow fever booster vaccination. The rearrangement joins TRBV20-1 to TRBJ1-5; 7 bases line up with TRBD1. The clonotype comes from a man younger than 35 who received the YFV17D yellow fever vaccine. CDR3 DNA: TGCAGTGCGCATGGGACAGTTTATAGCAATCAGCCCCAGCATTTT. It translates to CSAHGTVYSNQPQHF.